These T cell receptor beta chains were read from a single sample in a study of post-analysis software for immune sequencing data. TCRdb re-called the PCR reads with MiXCR, one entry per CDR3 protein. The table includes hundreds of thousands of distinct CDR3 sequences, less than 40% detected once. Material for sequencing was blood. These receptors originate from a girl aged 2-15 years with multiple sclerosis. CDR3s include the opening cysteine and the closing phenylalanine or tryptophan. A D gene is named only where the DNA matches it firmly. Size is omitted from some rows. Given values are once, few, many or a class for expanded clones.

clone size: -
V gene: TRBV12-3/TRBV12-4
J gene: TRBJ2-3
D gene: -
CDR3 DNA: TGTGCCAGCAGTTTATTTGCAGTCACAGATACGCAGTATTTT
CDR3 protein: CASSLFAVTDTQYF

clone size: -
V gene: TRBV27
J gene: TRBJ2-7
D gene: TRBD1
CDR3 DNA: TGTGCCAGCAGCGGGACAGGTCTCGAGCAGTACTTC
CDR3 protein: CASSGTGLEQYF

clone size: few
V gene: TRBV2
J gene: TRBJ1-4
D gene: -
CDR3 DNA: TGTGCCAGCAGTCGGTGGCGGACTAATGAAAAACTGTTTTTT
CDR3 protein: CASSRWRTNEKLFF

clone size: -
V gene: TRBV20-1
J gene: TRBJ2-7
D gene: -
CDR3 DNA: TGCAGTGCTAGCGCTGTTAGCGGTGGGGAGCAGTACTTC
CDR3 protein: CSASAVSGGEQYF

clone size: few
V gene: TRBV6-2/TRBV6-3
J gene: TRBJ2-1
D gene: -
CDR3 DNA: TGTGCCAGCAGTTACTCGACTAGGGGAATTGAGCAGTTCTTC
CDR3 protein: CASSYSTRGIEQFF

clone size: few
V gene: TRBV15
J gene: TRBJ1-6
D gene: -
CDR3 DNA: TGTGCCACCAGCAGAGAGGTAGGGGTATCACCCCTCCACTTT
CDR3 protein: CATSREVGVSPLHF

clone size: -
V gene: TRBV7-2
J gene: TRBJ2-1
D gene: -
CDR3 DNA: TGTGCCAGCAGCCCCCAAGTGGAGCGGTTCTTC
CDR3 protein: CASSPQVERFF

clone size: few
V gene: TRBV29-1
J gene: TRBJ2-1
D gene: TRBD2
CDR3 DNA: TGCAGCGTTCTAGCGGGAGCTCCCTACAATGAGCAGTTCTTC
CDR3 protein: CSVLAGAPYNEQFF

clone size: few
V gene: TRBV20-1
J gene: TRBJ2-5
D gene: -
CDR3 DNA: TGCAGTGCTAGAGATCACCAGGGAAAACAAGAGACCCAGTACTTC
CDR3 protein: CSARDHQGKQETQYF

clone size: -
V gene: TRBV10-2
J gene: TRBJ1-2
D gene: -
CDR3 DNA: TGCGCCAGCAGTGGACCTCGACAGCCAGCTAACTATGGCTACACCTTC
CDR3 protein: CASSGPRQPANYGYTF

clone size: -
V gene: TRBV7-8
J gene: TRBJ1-4
D gene: -
CDR3 DNA: TGTGCCAGCAGCTTAGTACAGGGCTCTAATGAAAAACTGTTTTTT
CDR3 protein: CASSLVQGSNEKLFF

clone size: few
V gene: TRBV9
J gene: TRBJ2-1
D gene: TRBD1
CDR3 DNA: TGTGCCAGCAGCGTAGCGGGACAGGGGGCCGAGGGGTACAATGAGCAGTTCTTC
CDR3 protein: CASSVAGQGAEGYNEQFF

clone size: few
V gene: TRBV7-3
J gene: TRBJ2-5
D gene: -
CDR3 DNA: TGTGCCAGCAGCTTAACTGTCGGGGAGACCCAGTACTTC
CDR3 protein: CASSLTVGETQYF

clone size: -
V gene: TRBV2
J gene: TRBJ2-3
D gene: -
CDR3 DNA: TGTGCCAGCAGTTGGAGCGGAAGCACAGATACGCAGTATTTT
CDR3 protein: CASSWSGSTDTQYF

clone size: -
V gene: TRBV10-2
J gene: TRBJ2-7
D gene: -
CDR3 DNA: TGCGCCAGCAGGGCTGCGAACGAGCAGTACTTC
CDR3 protein: CASRAANEQYF

clone size: -
V gene: TRBV29-1
J gene: TRBJ2-7
D gene: -
CDR3 DNA: TGCAGCGTTGATGGAGGGGTTGGCCCGCAATACGAGCAGTACTTC
CDR3 protein: CSVDGGVGPQYEQYF

clone size: -
V gene: TRBV12-3/TRBV12-4
J gene: TRBJ1-5
D gene: -
CDR3 DNA: TGTGCCAGCAGTTATTCGGGAACAAATCAGCCCCAGCATTTT
CDR3 protein: CASSYSGTNQPQHF

clone size: -
V gene: TRBV29-1
J gene: TRBJ2-7
D gene: TRBD1
CDR3 DNA: TGCAGCGTTGTGGGGCCAGGGGGTGGGCTCTACGAGCAGTACTTC
CDR3 protein: CSVVGPGGGLYEQYF